The clone carrying this T cell receptor (beta chain) was detected many times. Other DNA variants within this sample encode the same CDR3. The record originates from a study of metastatic and nonmetastatic thyroid tumors. Using MiXCR, TCRdb re-called clones from the PCR reads. Among some 8,800 clones listed, approximately 22% were seen once. V was shortened by 0 bases and J by 6 bases, with 11 bases between the two germline ends. The CDR3 runs to 13 residues. The V gene's germline CDR1 is DFQATT and CDR2 SNEGSKA (reference sequence). All patients were untreated before thyroid surgery. The sequence came from a female donor with papillary thyroid cancer or a benign thyroid nodule (not recorded which). Some clones in this sample may be carry-over from other donors' samples. The chain combines TRBV20-1 with TRBJ1-2; D ambiguous. The specimen sequenced was adjacent normal tissue. CDR3 coding DNA: TGCAGTGCTAGAGATGTGGTCGGGGATGGCTACACCTTC. Its translation is CSARDVVGDGYTF.